This entry is about one T cell receptor beta chain. No antigen is known for it. The protocol was immunoSEQ multiplex PCR, while the TCRdb copy is restricted to in-frame clones and leaves out a portion. The sample lists tens of thousands of clones, 87% seen once, with approximately 1.2% in the top ten. This specimen comes from a study of OX40 agonist ivuxolimab in advanced cancers. Study results and caveats: The mean number of expanded clones was higher in CD8+ T cells than in CD4+. CD4+ and CD8+ blood T cells expanded clonally by week 6 at 0.1 to 3.0 mg/kg.

This clonotype originated in an adult with an advanced solid tumor such as melanoma, head and neck, liver or kidney cancer. The sequenced sample was CD4+ or CD8+ T cells sorted from blood, obtained in a trial of the OX40 agonist ivuxolimab.

The CDR3 DNA follows: TGTGCCAGCAGTGCGAAGTCGGGACAGGGTAAGAATCAGCCCCAGCATTTT. As protein: CASSAKSGQGKNQPQHF. The chain couples TRBV6-1 to TRBJ1-5, with 9 bases that match TRBD1. The germline V gene encodes CDR1 MNHNS and CDR2 SASEGT. Trimming cost V 4 bases and J 4 bases; bases outside gene matches: 11. The CDR3 runs to 17 residues.